This TCR beta chain was recovered during a study of T cell repertoires in cytomegalovirus infection. Overall study: CMV infection and matching HLA type were both indicated by public TCR beta signatures.

Whole-study findings and limits: Cumulative frequency (of public TCR beta family members) identified carriers of CMV plus the relevant HLA. The ex vivo response was dominated by HLA-C-restricted CMV-specific TCR beta clonotypes.

TCRdb reprocessed the reads with MiXCR, giving one entry per CDR3 protein. The data show some 600,000 distinct CDR3 sequences, 20% to 25% seen once. To note about this clonotype: The antigen is unknown.

V shed 9 bases and J 3 bases; nucleotides not matched to a gene: 8. The germline gives CDR1 SNHLY, CDR2 FYNNEI. This CDR3 contains 14 residues. The receptor comes from a human donor in good health (CMV status not recorded). Some clones in this sample may be carry-over from other donors' samples. The chain is built from TRBV2 and TRBJ2-7, with 10 positions matching TRBD2. Sequencing was carried out using CD8+ T cells from PBMCs. The CDR3 here is CASRSGLADYEQYV. DNA for the CDR3: TGTGCCAGTAGATCCGGACTAGCGGACTACGAGCAGTACGTC.